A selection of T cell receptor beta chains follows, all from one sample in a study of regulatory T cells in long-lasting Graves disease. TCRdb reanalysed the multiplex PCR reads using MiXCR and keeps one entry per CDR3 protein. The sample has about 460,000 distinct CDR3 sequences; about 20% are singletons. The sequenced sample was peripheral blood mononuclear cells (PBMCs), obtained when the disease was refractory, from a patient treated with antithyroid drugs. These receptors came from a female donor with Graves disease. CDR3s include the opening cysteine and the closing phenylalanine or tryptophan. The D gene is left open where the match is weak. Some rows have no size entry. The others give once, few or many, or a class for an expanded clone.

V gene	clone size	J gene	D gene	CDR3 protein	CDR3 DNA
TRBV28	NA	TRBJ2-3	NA	CASSTPLSGPRLNTDTQYF	TGTGCCAGCAGCACTCCTCTCAGCGGGCCCCGACTGAACACAGATACGCAGTATTTT
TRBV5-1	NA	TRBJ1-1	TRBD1	CASSSLGQDTEAFF	TGCGCCAGCAGCTCCCTGGGACAGGACACTGAAGCTTTCTTT
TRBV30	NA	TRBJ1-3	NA	CAWSTIESGNTIYF	TGTGCCTGGAGTACCATCGAATCTGGAAACACCATATATTTT
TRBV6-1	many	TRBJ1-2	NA	CASSEANAGAWLGYTF	TGTGCCAGCAGTGAAGCCAATGCAGGGGCTTGGCTTGGCTACACCTTC
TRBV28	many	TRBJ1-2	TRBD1	CASSHRDRAHGYTF	TGTGCCAGCAGCCACCGGGACAGGGCACACGGCTACACCTTC
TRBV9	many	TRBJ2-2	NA	CASSVKVNTGELFF	TGTGCCAGCAGCGTAAAAGTGAACACCGGGGAGCTGTTTTTT
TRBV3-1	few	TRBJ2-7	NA	CASSQDSDRGQKQYF	TGTGCCAGCAGCCAAGATTCAGATCGGGGTCAAAAGCAGTACTTC
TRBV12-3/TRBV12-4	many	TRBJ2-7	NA	CASSLGNRYGGEQYF	TGTGCCAGCAGTTTAGGGAACCGCTACGGAGGCGAGCAGTACTTC
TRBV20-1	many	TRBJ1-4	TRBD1	CSARQPGQSNEKLFF	TGCAGTGCTAGACAACCGGGACAGTCGAATGAAAAACTGTTTTTT
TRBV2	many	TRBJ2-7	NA	CASSVTGMIDEQYF	TGTGCCAGCAGTGTAACAGGGATGATCGACGAGCAGTACTTC
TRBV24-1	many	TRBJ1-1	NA	CATSDGVSGTEAFF	TGTGCCACCAGTGATGGGGTTTCGGGCACTGAAGCTTTCTTT
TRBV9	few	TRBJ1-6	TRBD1	CASSPGQGKDSPLHF	TGTGCCAGCAGCCCGGGACAGGGAAAGGATTCACCCCTCCACTTT
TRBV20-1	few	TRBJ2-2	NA	CSARDNSVTGELFF	TGCAGTGCTAGAGATAACAGCGTCACCGGGGAGCTGTTTTTT
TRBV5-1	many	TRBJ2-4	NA	CASSPVGEDAKNIQYF	TGCGCCAGCAGCCCCGTAGGGGAGGATGCCAAAAACATTCAGTACTTC
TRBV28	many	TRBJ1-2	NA	CASSPTSAPIYGYTF	TGTGCCAGCAGCCCTACCTCGGCACCAATCTATGGCTACACCTTC
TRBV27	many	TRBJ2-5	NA	CASSQRTGLPETQYF	TGTGCCAGCAGTCAACGGACGGGATTACCTGAGACCCAGTACTTC
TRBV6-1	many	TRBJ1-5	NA	CASSGQIGQPQHF	TGTGCCAGCAGTGGACAGATAGGTCAGCCCCAGCATTTT
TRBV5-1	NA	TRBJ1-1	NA	CASSLGQILMNTEAFF	TGCGCCAGCAGCTTGGGGCAGATCTTAATGAACACTGAAGCTTTCTTT
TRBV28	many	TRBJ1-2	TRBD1	CASSLGQGYYGYTF	TGTGCCAGCAGTTTAGGACAGGGATACTATGGCTACACCTTC
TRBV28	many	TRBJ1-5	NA	CASSLPSLNQPQHF	TGTGCCAGCAGTTTGCCATCATTGAATCAGCCCCAGCATTTT
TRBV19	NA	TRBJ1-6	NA	CASSILEVGSPLHF	TGTGCCAGTAGTATATTGGAGGTTGGTTCACCCCTCCACTTT
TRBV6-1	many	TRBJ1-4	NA	CASSEGPANEKLFF	TGTGCCAGCAGTGAAGGGCCGGCAAATGAAAAACTGTTTTTT
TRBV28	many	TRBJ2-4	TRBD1	CASSYPDRTALAKNIQYF	TGTGCCAGCAGTTACCCGGACAGGACAGCCTTAGCCAAAAACATTCAGTACTTC
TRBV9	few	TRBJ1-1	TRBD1	CASSPDRVLTEAFF	TGTGCCAGCAGCCCCGACAGGGTTTTAACTGAAGCTTTCTTT
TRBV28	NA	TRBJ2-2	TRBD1	CASSLFPTGAGELFF	TGTGCCAGCAGTTTATTTCCGACAGGGGCCGGGGAGCTGTTTTTT
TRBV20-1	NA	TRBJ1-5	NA	CSAAFGNQPQHF	TGCAGTGCTGCGTTCGGCAATCAGCCCCAGCATTTT
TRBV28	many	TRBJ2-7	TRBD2	CASSPPSSGRYEQYF	TGTGCCAGCAGTCCCCCGTCTAGCGGGAGGTACGAGCAGTACTTC
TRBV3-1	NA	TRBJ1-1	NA	CASSQDQGWGTEAFF	TGTGCCAGCAGCCAAGATCAGGGCTGGGGCACTGAAGCTTTCTTT
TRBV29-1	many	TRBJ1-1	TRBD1	CSVGGQGTTEAFF	TGCAGCGTGGGGGGACAGGGAACCACTGAAGCTTTCTTT
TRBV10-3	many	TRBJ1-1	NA	CAISAVIRGGNTEAFF	TGTGCCATCAGTGCGGTTATCAGGGGCGGGAACACTGAAGCTTTCTTT
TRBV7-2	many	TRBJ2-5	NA	CASSLVWGGETQYF	TGTGCCAGCAGCTTAGTATGGGGAGGAGAGACCCAGTACTTC
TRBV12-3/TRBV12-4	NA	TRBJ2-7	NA	CASSLAETAPTRQYF	TGTGCCAGCAGTTTAGCGGAAACAGCGCCTACGAGGCAGTACTTC
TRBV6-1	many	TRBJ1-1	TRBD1	CASRPWTGAAQGRNTEAFF	TGTGCCAGCAGACCCTGGACAGGGGCGGCCCAAGGGCGTAACACTGAAGCTTTCTTT
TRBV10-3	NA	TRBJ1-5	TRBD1	CAINGQGGDQPQHF	TGTGCCATCAATGGACAGGGCGGGGATCAGCCCCAGCATTTT
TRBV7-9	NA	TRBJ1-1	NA	CASSLGFPSTEAFF	TGTGCCAGCAGCTTAGGGTTCCCGAGCACTGAAGCTTTCTTT
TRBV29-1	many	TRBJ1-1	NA	CSVEDQREVTEAFF	TGCAGCGTTGAAGATCAAAGGGAGGTCACTGAAGCTTTCTTT
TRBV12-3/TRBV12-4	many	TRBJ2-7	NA	CASSPRGRAYEQYF	TGTGCCAGCAGTCCCCGCGGCAGGGCCTACGAGCAGTACTTC
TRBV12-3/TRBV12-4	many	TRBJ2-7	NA	CASSVDSSYEQYF	TGTGCCAGCAGTGTGGACAGTTCCTACGAGCAGTACTTC
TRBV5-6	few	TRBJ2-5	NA	CASSLRGGGVGETQYF	TGTGCCAGCAGCTTGCGCGGTGGCGGGGTGGGTGAGACCCAGTACTTC
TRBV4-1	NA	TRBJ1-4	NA	CASSPLLKKMNEKLFF	TGCGCCAGCAGCCCTTTACTGAAGAAGATGAATGAAAAACTGTTTTTT
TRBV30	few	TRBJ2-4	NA	CAWSGQDKNIQYF	TGTGCCTGGAGTGGCCAGGACAAAAACATTCAGTACTTC
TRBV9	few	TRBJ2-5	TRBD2	CASSASGRQQETQYF	TGTGCCAGCAGTGCTAGCGGGAGGCAACAAGAGACCCAGTACTTC